This TCR beta chain was sequenced during a study of blood T cell repertoires in COVID-19. Whole-study context: The origin of the acute and convalescent COVID-19 samples was the United States, Italy and Spain.

This CDR3 contains 13 residues. Germline V CDR1 and CDR2: GTSNPN, SVGIG (reference sequence). V lost 8 bases and J lost 5, with 13 bases in between. The assay was immunoSEQ multiplex PCR, and TCRdb's table has in-frame clones only and misses some. The sample lists 260,000 or so clones, 85% seen once, with under 3% in the top ten. The sample taken for sequencing was PBMCs or T cells enriched from blood (not recorded which). The genes are TRBV30 and TRBJ1-6, with D possibly TRBD1 on 6 matching bases. This clonotype was obtained from a woman in her fifties or sixties who had recovered from COVID-19. As DNA, the CDR3 is TGTGCCCGGACAGATTATCATAATTCACCCCTCCACTTT. As protein: CARTDYHNSPLHF.